Sequencing of this T cell receptor (beta chain) was carried out in a study of cytomegalovirus exposure and HLA in healthy donors (TCRdb year 2017). The study in broad terms: In an earlier analysis of about 560 of the donors, about 260 Gb of sequence data and some 100 million unique TCR beta sequences from 150 million to 200 million T cells were reported. An early release covering about 600 HLA-typed donors comprised about 300 gigabases of sequencing data and tens of millions of unique TCR sequences. Of the roughly 410 genotyped donors, less than 90% were placed in the genetic ancestry cluster associated with self-reported Caucasian donors. The aim of the study was to test whether cataloging public T cell receptors could identify signatures of past pathogen exposure. The T cell repertoires of 670 or so subjects were profiled by immunosequencing and related to cytomegalovirus serostatus. A separate validation cohort of roughly 110 different subjects was used in addition to the roughly 670-subject first cohort. To predict cytomegalovirus infection status, the study brought together high-throughput TCR immunosequencing, statistical association of individual TCRs with disease status, and machine learning. To study patterns of TCR occurrence, a later analysis re-analyzed previously published TCR beta repertoires from 600 to 750 donors and added high-resolution HLA genotyping. Rather than drawing on any new phenotypic data, the later analysis identified candidate immune exposures from TCR beta sequences and the way those sequences occurred across donors. An earlier analysis of 450 to 750 of the donors used high-throughput TCR beta sequencing to judge whether each TCR beta V gene segment behaved as functional or pseudogenic. Donor age, sex, ethnicity and CMV serostatus were compiled alongside the repertoire data. A later genetic analysis took genome-wide SNP genotypes for about three fifths of the 666 donors and used that subset as a discovery cohort. All discovery cohort repertoires had been generated using a single sequencing platform. HLA typing covered class I and class II loci at four-digit resolution. Typing coverage differed by locus: A, B, C, DRB1 and DQB1 were typed in roughly 620-630 donors, DQA1 in about 500, DPA1 in some 570, and DPB1 in approximately 450. Because of strong linkage in the cohort, roughly five DR-DQ haplotypes were treated as single units for association and clustering. On average, about 200,000 unique TCR beta nucleotide sequences were sequenced per donor among several hundred genotyped donors of the cohort, with about 19% of those sequences being non-productive. General conclusions and limits of the study: A few of the identified cytomegalovirus-associated TCR beta chains were confirmed in vitro to be specific for cytomegalovirus antigens. An earlier analysis of approximately 590 of the donors showed that most TCR beta V segments appeared in productive rearrangements either about 90% or about 30% of the time, which broadly matched IMGT annotations. In a later analysis, HLA-associated TCR beta chains were found to be more clonally expanded and to have lower generation probabilities than equally common non-associated chains. Some IMGT-functional V segments, including TRBV6-2 and TRBV6-3, could not be distinguished by the 87-base-pair reads and were therefore excluded. According to the authors, the approach could potentially be generalized to other disease states and immunological phenotypes. When HLA alleles, especially DR and DQ, strongly co-occurred, attributing TCR associations to individual alleles was difficult. The sequencing pipeline was judged likely to have produced a cluster of highly shared sequence variants as a technical artifact. In a later analysis, TCR association rates were found to vary across HLA loci, with the most associated TCRs seen for DRB1 alleles and the fewest for HLA-C alleles. Compared with the approximately 710-donor mean, donors in an Asian-associated ancestry cluster had fewer N-insertions in productive TCRs, according to a later genetic analysis. Correlated functional status among segregating V segments might be attributable to linkage disequilibrium, but an unknown experimental factor could not be ruled out. Most TCR sequences were seen in very few donors, while some public TCRs were found in many individuals. CMV serostatus was the only immune exposure information available for the cohort. According to a later analysis, most CMV-associated TCR beta chains appeared to be HLA-restricted, and the HLA associations seemed to be driven largely by CMV exposure. At a false discovery rate of 0.05, a later analysis linked around 15,000 TCR beta sequences to specific HLA alleles. A total of 150 or so TCR beta chains were listed by the study as associated with cytomegalovirus. Sequencing depth was assumed to be roughly uniform across donors in the presence/absence analyses, though that assumption may not hold. The earlier analysis of around 600 of the donors excluded some 15 rarely observed V segments, including chromosome 9 orphons, because counts were too low. Only TCR beta chains were sequenced in this cohort, and the absence of alpha or paired-chain data limited detectable features. A later genetic analysis associated a missense DCLRE1C variant with V-gene and J-gene trimming of TCR beta chains, and an independent cohort replicated the association. The classifier was reported to diagnose cytomegalovirus status with high specificity and sensitivity in both the original and validation cohorts. A further reported finding was that TCR beta sequences accurately predicted the HLA-A and HLA-B alleles for most subjects in the first cohort. Several of the top co-occurrence clusters appeared to be linked to parvovirus B19, influenza, CMV and Epstein-Barr virus, according to a later analysis. Because some donors lacked HLA typing at each locus, the association tests relied only on the typed subset.

In total, 600 or so healthy bone marrow donors made up the cohort. All cohort members were sampled while nominally healthy, although unrecorded immune exposures were likely present. The donor tested CMV seronegative, placing the donor among the 350 to 400 seronegative members of the cohort. Every donor gave a peripheral blood sample, and the peripheral blood mononuclear cells from that sample were used for TCR beta sequencing. Genomic DNA was extracted from the blood cell samples with the Qiagen DNeasy Blood Extraction Kit. Comments on this clone: Its specific antigen is unknown. No much larger clonotype is one base removed from it; base qualities were not supplied.

Libraries were constructed by the immunoSEQ multiplex PCR assay. The multiplex PCR relied on a mix of 60 forward primers for TCR Vbeta segments and 13 reverse primers for TCR Jbeta segments. Amplification of the CDR3 region of rearranged TCR beta genes was performed with a multiplex PCR assay on genomic DNA. The amplified TCR beta libraries were sequenced on the Illumina HiSeq System as 87-base-pair reads. In the source study's methods: A later analysis counted tens of millions of unique TCR beta chains across the 670 or so repertoires, and 10 million to 12 million of these chains were shared by at least two donors. Raw reads were error-corrected and collapsed into unique sequences by a nearest-neighbor algorithm in which closely related sequences were merged to remove PCR and sequencing errors. To assign V, D and J gene segments, CDR3 sequences were aligned to IMGT reference sequences. For a sequence to be retained, a match of at least six nucleotides was required to both a V gene segment and a J gene segment. Rearrangements were classified as productive when the CDR3 lacked stop codons and remained in frame with V and J, and all other rearrangements were classified as non-productive. Following IMGT convention, CDR3 was defined as the stretch from the second conserved V-encoded cysteine to the conserved J-encoded phenylalanine. Sequences without an unambiguous match to a single V gene segment were excluded from the earlier analysis of 587 of the donors. In an earlier analysis of approximately 590 of the donors, V segments were called functional above 56.7% productive rearrangements and were called segregating when the between-donor standard deviation exceeded 5%. A statistical classification framework was built for diagnosing cytomegalovirus status from the catalog of TCR beta chain sequences. In a later analysis, TCR nucleotide sequences were compared against IMGT/GENE-DB human TR gene sequences so that V and J genes could be assigned. In a later analysis, CDR3 sequences and most-parsimonious VDJ recombination scenarios were assigned using the TCRdist pipeline. In a later analysis, each TCR beta chain was defined by its CDR3 amino acid sequence together with its V-gene family, and reads without a unique V-gene family were excluded. As a way to deal with suspected cross-contamination and a sequencing artifact, a later analysis dropped more than 500 nucleotide sequences that were highly shared and had low generation probability. A later analysis calculated a clonal expansion index for each public chain from normalized within-repertoire ranks of inferred template counts. Generation probabilities in a later analysis came from a VDJ recombination model fitted to out-of-frame rearrangements, and those results were checked against IGoR. In a later analysis, TCR-TCR, TCR-HLA and TCR-CMV co-occurrence was scored with hypergeometric tests, and a repertoire-size bias correction was applied to TCR pairs. To estimate false discovery rates, a later analysis permuted the HLA or CMV assignments 20 times. In a later analysis, co-occurring TCRs were grouped with DBSCAN, and TCRdist sequence similarity was added when clustering was performed within HLA-allele-positive subsets. For co-occurrence clustering, repertoires with fewer than 30,000 or more than 120,000 public chains were excluded, along with 5 or 6 repertoires with anomalous nucleotide sharing. The immuneACCESS repertoire file appears here via TCRdb, limited to in-frame rearrangements. These files lack a portion of the clones; in checked studies, under half of the deficit traces to unresolved V genes, and the cause of the others is not known. That table gives V, J and clone size, and the DNA gave D and trimming. The sample table lists fewer than 200,000 clones, roughly nine tenths of them with a count of one. Roughly 0.23% of the sample is held by the ten biggest clonotypes.

The CDR3 numbers 12 residues from cysteine through phenylalanine. Only CDR3 DNA remains: 36 bases, in frame from the first base. V gives up 6 bases and J gives up 4 bases, and the segment between their germline ends measures 9 bases. The germline V gene specifies MNHNS as CDR1 and SASEGT as CDR2. This clonotype was obtained from a girl less than two years old in good health and CMV-seronegative. The rearranged chain carries TRBV6-1 and TRBJ1-2; TRBD1 is a possible D gene, resting on 5 matching bases. The specimen sequenced was PBMCs. CDR3 reads: CASREGSYGYTF. The DNA sequence reads TGTGCCAGCAGGGAGGGGAGCTATGGCTACACCTTC.